The clone carrying this T cell receptor beta chain appeared a few times. The antigen remains undetermined. This entry comes from a study of beta chain features in type 1 diabetes. About the study: Age, gender, cell numbers and subset yield matched between patients and controls.

Central memory, naive, regulatory and stem cell-like memory CD4+ cells were sorted by CD45RO/CCR7/CD25/CD127/CD95/CD27. General observations from the study: Moderate yet significant TCRB CDR3 shortening was seen in Type 1 diabetes patients in all four CD4+ subsets.

The whole isolated RNA underwent reverse transcription, so sequencing captured expressed TCRB transcripts. The method was immunoSEQ multiplex PCR; TCRdb's version includes in-frame clones alone and lacks a portion of them. Of about 350,000 clones in the sample, around a fifth are singletons; the top ten hold around 0.044%. The sequence was collected from a woman aged 18 to 35 in good health. Sequenced material: naive CD4+ T cells from blood.

As DNA, the CDR3 is TGTGCCAGTAGGAGGGCAGGGAACACTGAAGCTTTCTTT. Encoded protein: CASRRAGNTEAFF. The chain combines TRBV19 with TRBJ1-1; no clear D. This CDR3 comprises 13 residues. With 6 bases removed from V and 1 base from J, the gap between germline ends came to 9 bases. The germline gives CDR1 LNHDA, CDR2 SQIVND (reference sequence).